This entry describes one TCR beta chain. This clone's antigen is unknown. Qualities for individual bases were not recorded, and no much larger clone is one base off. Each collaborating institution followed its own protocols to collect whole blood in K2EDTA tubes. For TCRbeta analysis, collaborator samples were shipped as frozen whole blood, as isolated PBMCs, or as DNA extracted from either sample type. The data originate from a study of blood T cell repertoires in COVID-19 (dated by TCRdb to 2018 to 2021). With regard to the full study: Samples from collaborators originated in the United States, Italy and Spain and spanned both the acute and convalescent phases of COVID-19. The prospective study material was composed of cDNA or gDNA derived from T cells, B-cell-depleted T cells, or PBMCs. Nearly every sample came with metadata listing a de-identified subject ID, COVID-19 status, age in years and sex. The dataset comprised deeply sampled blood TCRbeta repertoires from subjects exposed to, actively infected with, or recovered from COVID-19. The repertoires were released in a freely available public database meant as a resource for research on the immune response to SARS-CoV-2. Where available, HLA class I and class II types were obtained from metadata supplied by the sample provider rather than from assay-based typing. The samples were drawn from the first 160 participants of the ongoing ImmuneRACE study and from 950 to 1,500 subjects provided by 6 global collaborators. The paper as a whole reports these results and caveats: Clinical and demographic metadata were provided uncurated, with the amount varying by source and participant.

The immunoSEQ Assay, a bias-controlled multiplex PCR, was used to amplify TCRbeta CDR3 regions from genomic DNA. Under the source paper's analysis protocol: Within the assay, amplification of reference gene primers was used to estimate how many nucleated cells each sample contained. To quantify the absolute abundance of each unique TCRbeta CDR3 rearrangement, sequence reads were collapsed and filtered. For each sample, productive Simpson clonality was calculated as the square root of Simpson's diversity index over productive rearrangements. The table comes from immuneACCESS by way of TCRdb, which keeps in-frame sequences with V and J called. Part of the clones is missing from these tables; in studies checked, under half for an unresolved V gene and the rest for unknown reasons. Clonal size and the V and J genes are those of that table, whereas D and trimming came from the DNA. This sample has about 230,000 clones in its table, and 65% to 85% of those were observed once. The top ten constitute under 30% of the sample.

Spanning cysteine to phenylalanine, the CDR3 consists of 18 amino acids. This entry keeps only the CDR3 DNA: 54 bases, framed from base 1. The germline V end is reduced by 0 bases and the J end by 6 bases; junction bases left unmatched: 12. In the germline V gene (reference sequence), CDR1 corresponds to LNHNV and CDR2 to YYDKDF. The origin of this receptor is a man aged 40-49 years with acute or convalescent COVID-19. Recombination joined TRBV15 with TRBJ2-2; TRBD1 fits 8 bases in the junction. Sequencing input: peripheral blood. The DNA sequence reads TGTGCCACCAGCAGAGATGTCATAGGACAGGGAAATTCCGGGGAGCTGTTTTTT. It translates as CATSRDVIGQGNSGELFF.